This T cell receptor beta chain originates from a study of blood T cell repertoires in COVID-19. Recovered status applied to Cohort 3 donors who had two consecutive negative PCRs. It also applied to those with clearance or with symptom resolution. TCRdb's copy holds only in-frame clones and misses some; the assay was immunoSEQ multiplex PCR. The sample lists under 450,000 clones, roughly 87% occurring once. CDR1 and CDR2 from the germline V gene are MNHEY and SVGAGI. CDR3 length: 15 amino acids. V was cut by 6 bases and J by 9 bases, with 20 bases left in between. The chain carries TRBV6-5 and TRBJ2-2; a possible D gene is TRBD1 (6 bases). The sample was PBMCs or T cells enriched from blood (not recorded which). The origin of this receptor is a woman aged 25 to 45 who had recovered from COVID-19. The CDR3 reads CASSFTPHGGRELFF. The CDR3 DNA reads TGTGCCAGCAGCTTCACACCCCATGGGGGCCGGGAGCTGTTTTTT.